The 31 T cell receptor beta chains below all came from one sample that was sequenced in a study of T cells after yellow fever vaccination. Via MiXCR, TCRdb re-called the 5' RACE reads, giving one row per CDR3 protein. The sample carries about 94,000 distinct CDR3 sequences, about 8.4% recorded once. The sequences come from CD8+ T cells not binding an NS4B(214-222) dextramer, sorted from PBMCs, collected roughly 15 days after the first yellow fever vaccination. The receptors were gathered from a young man who received the YFV17D yellow fever vaccine.

This clonotype has more than one count but fewer than ten. The chain carries TRBV5-6 and TRBJ1-2; D unclear. Deletions cut 1 base from V and 5 bases from J, with 12 bases between. Germline CDR1 SGHDT, CDR2 YYEEEE. The CDR3 totals 14 residues. This chain's CDR3 is CASSLSGTSYGYTF. The CDR3 nucleotides read TGTGCCAGCAGCTTGTCGGGCACTTCGTATGGCTACACCTTC.

The chain uses TRBV1 and TRBJ1-5; the table's D call TRBD1 went unverified against the DNA. TRBV1 is an annotated pseudogene. The CDR3 has 15 residues. The CDR3 DNA is TGCACCAGCAGCCAAGAAGAGGGGATCCATCAGCCCCAGCATTTT. Its protein is CTSSQEEGIHQPQHF.

V is TRBV4-1 and J is TRBJ2-5, with 13 bases matching TRBD2. Losses at the gene ends were 4 bases for V and 1 base for J; bases not matched to a gene: 9. The CDR3 covers 18 residues. Germline CDR1 MGHRA, CDR2 YSYEKL. CDR3 DNA: TGCGCCAGCAGCCCAGGGACTAGCGGGGTGAATCTCCAAGAGACCCAGTACTTC. Translation gives CASSPGTSGVNLQETQYF.

This clonotype was seen more than once but under ten times. V usage is TRBV19 and J usage is TRBJ2-2, with unresolved D. Trimming stripped 6 bases from V and 1 base from J, with 12 bases between. CDR3 length equals 15 residues. The V gene's germline CDR1 is LNHDA and CDR2 SQIVND (reference sequence). CDR3 residues: CASRPPNRNTGELFF. For the CDR3, the DNA is TGTGCCAGTAGGCCCCCGAACCGGAACACCGGGGAGCTGTTTTTT.

This clonotype was observed a few times. The chain employs TRBV5-1 and TRBJ2-6; D unclear. CDR1 is SGHRS and CDR2 is YFSETQ in the germline V gene. The V end was cut by 0 bases, the J end by 9 bases, with 13 bases between. There are 15 residues in the CDR3. CDR3 bases: TGCGCCAGCAGCTTGGTCCCCACCGCCTACAACGTCCTGACTTTC. Translated: CASSLVPTAYNVLTF.

The V call is TRBV27, the J call TRBJ1-5; no definite D call. This CDR3 is 13 amino acids long. From germline, CDR1 is MNHEY and CDR2 SMNVEV (reference sequence). The V end lost 7 bases, the J end lost 4 bases, and 11 bases lay between the germline ends. The CDR3 loop reads CASKAGDNQPQHF. The CDR3 DNA reads TGTGCCAGCAAAGCTGGGGATAATCAGCCCCAGCATTTT.

The chain has TRBV4-1 and TRBJ1-4; no firm D call. The V end lost 0 bases, the J end lost 5 bases, and 7 bases lay between the germline ends. Germline CDR1 MGHRA, CDR2 YSYEKL. The CDR3 spans 14 residues. For the CDR3, the DNA is TGCGCCAGCAGCCAAGAGTCCCCGAATGAAAAACTGTTTTTT. Its protein product is CASSQESPNEKLFF.

V gene TRBV4-1 combines with J gene TRBJ2-1; the D is unclear. Germline V gives CDR1 MGHRA, CDR2 YSYEKL. The CDR3 length is 14 residues. V was cut by 4 bases and J by 4 bases, with 11 bases left in between. CDR3 sequence reads: CASSPGDNYNEQFF. The CDR3 nucleotides are TGCGCCAGCAGCCCTGGGGATAATTACAATGAGCAGTTCTTC.

The chain employs TRBV9 and TRBJ2-1; perhaps TRBD2 as D (6 bases). Germline loops: CDR1 SGDLS, CDR2 YYNGEE. V dropped 0 bases and J dropped 8 bases, with 24 bases sitting between them. This CDR3 has 18 residues. The CDR3: CASSVVRGRGKNTDEQFF. In DNA form, the CDR3 reads TGTGCCAGCAGCGTAGTTCGCGGACGGGGGAAAAATACCGATGAGCAGTTCTTC.

The rearrangement joins TRBV5-1 to TRBJ2-1; maybe TRBD2 (6 bases). This CDR3 region has 15 residues. The V gene's germline CDR1 is SGHRS and CDR2 YFSETQ. Trimming took 2 bases from V and 2 from J, leaving 11 bases between them. CDR3 sequence (DNA): TGCGCCAGCAGCTTTGGGACGGGGGCCTACAATGAGCAGTTCTTC. It codes for CASSFGTGAYNEQFF.

The chain is built from TRBV23-1 and TRBJ2-7, with TRBD1 matching 7 bases. TRBV23-1 is given ORF status, its function remaining uncertain. J lost 1 base, V lost 8 bases, and 8 bases had no gene match. The CDR3 has 14 residues. CDR3 sequence: CASSSDRPSYEQYV. The CDR3 nucleotides read TGCGCCAGCTCCTCGGACAGGCCGTCCTACGAGCAGTACGTC.

This clonotype was picked up a small number of times. The rearrangement joins TRBV7-9 to TRBJ1-1; the match to TRBD1 covers 9 bases. Trimming took 4 bases from V and 7 from J; bases not matched to a gene: 4. The germline V gene encodes CDR1 SEHNR and CDR2 FQNEAQ (reference sequence). The CDR3 extends over 13 amino acids. The CDR3 region has the DNA TGTGCCAGCAGCTGGCCGGGACAGGGTGAAGCTTTCTTT. As protein: CASSWPGQGEAFF.

The chain has TRBV2 and TRBJ1-2; no clear D. The V end lost 8 bases, the J end lost 0 bases, and 13 bases lay between the germline ends. Germline CDR1 is SNHLY and CDR2 is FYNNEI. This CDR3 has 14 amino acids. CDR3 loop: CASVNPAPNYGYTF. As DNA, the CDR3 is TGTGCCAGCGTGAATCCTGCCCCTAACTATGGCTACACCTTC.

In its sample, this clonotype was seen a few times. This sequence joins TRBV4-3 and TRBJ1-2; D is ambiguous. V lost 3 bases to trimming and J lost 6 bases, with 17 bases between them. The CDR3 has 15 residues. Germline V lookup: CDR1 LGHNA, CDR2 YSLEER. The CDR3 DNA reads as TGCGCCAGCAGCCATCGTTTTGCCGGCACAAATGGCTACACCTTC. Protein sequence: CASSHRFAGTNGYTF.

The chain is built from TRBV3-1 and TRBJ1-2, with D possibly TRBD1 on 5 matching bases. The CDR3 totals 15 residues. V shed 4 bases and J shed 3 bases, with 15 bases lying between them. The V gene's germline CDR1 is LGHDT and CDR2 YNNKEL (reference sequence). The CDR3 nucleotides are TGTGCCAGCAGCCCGGACCGGGACGGCGACTATGGCTACACCTTC. It encodes CASSPDRDGDYGYTF.

This clonotype showed up many times. V gene TRBV4-1 combines with J gene TRBJ1-2, with D possibly being TRBD1 (6 bases). This CDR3 spans 14 amino acids. Germline CDR1 reads MGHRA; CDR2 reads YSYEKL. V shed 2 bases and J shed 4 bases, with 11 bases lying between them. CDR3 sequence reads: CASSQTNRAYGYTF. The CDR3, as DNA: TGCGCCAGCAGCCAAACAAACAGGGCCTATGGCTACACCTTC.

This clonotype has at least ten counts. V gene TRBV7-2 combines with J gene TRBJ2-2; TRBD2 agrees at 9 bases. This CDR3 comprises 16 residues. Germline assignment: CDR1 SGHTA and CDR2 FQGNSA. J gave up 3 bases and V 4 bases, and 6 bases lay outside the gene matches. The CDR3 protein is CASSSPSGVHTGELFF. The CDR3 DNA is TGTGCCAGCAGCTCTCCTAGCGGGGTGCACACCGGGGAGCTGTTTTTT.

Many counts were recorded for this clonotype. This chain connects TRBV12-3 or TRBV12-4 to TRBJ1-5; D possibly corresponds to TRBD1 (6 bases). V was pared by 4 bases and J by 3 bases, with 13 bases between. This CDR3 contains 15 residues. The CDR3, as DNA: TGTGCCAGCAGTTGGGAAACAGGGCCCAATCAGCCCCAGCATTTT. Its protein product is CASSWETGPNQPQHF.

This clonotype occurred a few times. This chain uses TRBV5-5 with TRBJ1-1, with TRBD1 as a possible D gene (5 bases). The ends were cut back, 2 bases at V and 0 bases at J, with 17 bases in the middle. The CDR3 is 17 residues long. Germline values: CDR1 SGHKS, CDR2 YYEKEE (reference sequence). This CDR3 is CASSFSPRGFMNTEAFF. CDR3 nucleotide sequence: TGTGCCAGCAGCTTTAGTCCAAGGGGATTTATGAACACTGAAGCTTTCTTT.

CDR3 in DNA: TGTGCCAGCAGCGCGGGACAGGGGATGGACACTGAAGCTTTCTTT. Translated, it gives CASSAGQGMDTEAFF. The chain is built from TRBV7-9 and TRBJ1-1; TRBD1 matches 10 bases. After removal of 5 bases from V and 3 bases from J, the junction contained 6 bases not matched to a gene. Germline V lookup: CDR1 SEHNR, CDR2 FQNEAQ (reference sequence). CDR3 length: 15 residues.

This clonotype was counted only a few times. This chain links TRBV6-1 with TRBJ2-3; the match to TRBD2 covers 12 bases. The germline V gene encodes CDR1 MNHNS and CDR2 SASEGT. The CDR3 has 16 amino acids. The V segment lost 6 bases and the J segment 1 base; nucleotides outside the gene matches: 5. This chain's CDR3 is CASRSLAGGRTDTQYF. CDR3 nucleotide sequence: TGTGCCAGCAGATCACTAGCGGGGGGCCGCACAGATACGCAGTATTTT.

The table lists this clonotype with a few counts. The V gene is TRBV12-3 or TRBV12-4, the J gene TRBJ2-2; D gene ambiguous. This CDR3 region has 12 residues. The ends were cut back, 3 bases at V and 5 bases at J, with 4 bases in the middle. The CDR3 loop is CASSFGTGELFF. As DNA, the CDR3 is TGTGCCAGCAGTTTCGGAACCGGGGAGCTGTTTTTT.

Only a few counts were recorded for this clonotype. The chain has TRBV11-1 and TRBJ2-7; weak D call: TRBD2 (6 bases). Looked up from germline, CDR1 is SGHAT and CDR2 is FQDESV (reference sequence). The CDR3 sequence is 13 residues long. The V end was cut by 2 bases, the J end by 3 bases, with 8 bases between. CDR3 in amino acids: CASSLRGGYEQYF. Here the CDR3 DNA reads TGTGCCAGCAGCTTAAGGGGAGGCTACGAGCAGTACTTC.

This chain uses TRBV19 with TRBJ1-2; 7 bases agree with TRBD1. CDR1 and CDR2 from the germline V gene are LNHDA and SQIVND (reference sequence). This CDR3 region has 14 residues. The V and J ends lost 1 base and 8 bases, in that order; junction bases with no gene match: 7. In DNA, the CDR3 is TGTGCCAGTAGTATAGGACAGGGAGAGGAGGGCTACACCTTC. It yields the protein CASSIGQGEEGYTF.

This clonotype was detected many times. The V and J genes are TRBV29-1 and TRBJ1-1, with 8 bases matching TRBD1. This CDR3 region has 12 residues. From germline, CDR1 is SQVTM and CDR2 ANQGSEA. Unmatched junction bases numbered 5, after V lost 7 bases and J lost 4 bases. The CDR3 spells CSALQGGTEAFF. The CDR3 DNA follows: TGCAGCGCCTTACAGGGGGGCACTGAAGCTTTCTTT. Variable domain in full (rest from reference TRBV29-1 and TRBJ1-1): SAVISQKPSRDICQRGTSLTIQCQVDSQVTMMFWYRQQPGQSLTLIATANQGSEATYESGFVIDKFPISRPNLTFSTLTVSNMSPEDSSIYLCSALQGGTEAFFGQGTRLTVV.

The V and J genes are TRBV6-2 or TRBV6-3 and TRBJ2-5; D unclear. The CDR3 spans 14 residues. V dropped 7 bases and J dropped 3 bases, with 15 bases sitting between them. Germline V gene data show CDR1 as MNHEY and CDR2 as SVGEGT. CDR3 residues: CASTRWKAKETQYF. The DNA of the CDR3 is TGTGCCAGCACCCGGTGGAAGGCCAAAGAGACCCAGTACTTC.

In its sample, this clonotype was seen a few times. This chain joins TRBV6-2 or TRBV6-3 and TRBJ1-1; a weak D match, TRBD1 (6 bases). Trimming removed 5 bases from V and 3 bases from J, with 13 bases in between. CDR3 length: 14 amino acids. Germline CDR1 MNHEY, CDR2 SVGEGT. CDR3: CASSKGGGYTEAFF. The CDR3 coding sequence is TGTGCCAGCAGTAAAGGTGGGGGCTACACTGAAGCTTTCTTT.

This sequence joins TRBV4-1 and TRBJ1-2; no reliable D call. CDR1 and CDR2 from the germline V gene are MGHRA and YSYEKL. Trimming shortened V by 3 bases and J by 4 bases, and 12 bases separated the two germline ends. This CDR3 is built from 14 residues. The CDR3 bases are TGCGCCAGCAGCCACCGTGACCAATTCTATGGCTACACCTTC. Its protein is CASSHRDQFYGYTF.

In its sample, this clonotype was seen once. The chain carries TRBV5-5 and TRBJ2-7; 8 nucleotides line up with TRBD1. V dropped 1 base and J dropped 7; count of bases not matched to a gene: 10. This CDR3 is built from 15 residues. CDR1 is SGHKS and CDR2 is YYEKEE in the germline V gene (reference sequence). CDR3 nucleotides: TGTGCCAGCAGCTTGTCGGGCAGGGGGCCGGGGGAGCAGTACGTC. As protein: CASSLSGRGPGEQYV.

This clonotype came up a few times. The chain carries TRBV7-6 and TRBJ1-1, with D uncertain. The CDR3 has 13 amino acids. V gave up 4 bases and J gave up 5 bases, with 11 bases separating them. Per the germline V gene, CDR1 is SGHVS and CDR2 is FNYEAQ. CDR3 in DNA: TGTGCCAGCAGCTCCTTATCGGCGACTGAAGCTTTCTTT. This gives the protein CASSSLSATEAFF.

This clonotype showed up just a few times. The rearrangement uses TRBV10-2 and TRBJ1-1, with TRBD1 identical over 7 bases. Trimming at V came to 4 bases and at J to 10 bases, leaving 9 bases not matched to a gene. This CDR3 spans 13 amino acids. CDR1 and CDR2 (germline): WSHSY, SAAADI. CDR3 DNA: TGCGCCAGCAGTGTTAAGCGGACAGGCGGAGCTTTCTTT. This sequence encodes CASSVKRTGGAFF.